This T cell receptor beta chain comes out of a study of patients and donors after allogeneic stem cell transplantation. From the RT-PCR reads, TCRdb called clonotypes with MiXCR, one entry per CDR3 protein. The top ten hold approximately 30% of the sample, which has about 110,000 distinct CDR3 sequences, around 35% seen once. The germline gives CDR1 MGHDK, CDR2 SYGVNS. Trimming took 5 bases from V and 0 from J; bases not matched to a gene: 16. CDR3 size: 20 residues. The chain joins TRBV25-1 to TRBJ2-7, with TRBD2 matching over 13 bases. Sequencing input: blood, either unsorted or a sorted T cell fraction (not recorded which). This receptor was taken from a human donor who was either an allogeneic HSCT recipient or a stem cell or donor lymphocyte infusion donor (not recorded which). It is not recorded whose cells these are; they may come from a transplant donor. The CDR3 here is CASSHSLLGTSGKSSYEQYF. In DNA, the CDR3 is TGTGCCAGCAGTCATTCCTTGCTGGGGACTAGCGGGAAGAGCTCCTACGAGCAGTACTTC.